Listed below are T cell receptor beta chains from one sample, sequenced in a study of T-cell reconstitution after alpha-beta-depleted transplantation in children. Via MiXCR, TCRdb re-called the PCR reads, giving one row per CDR3 protein. The table records hundreds of thousands of distinct CDR3 sequences, approximately 8.4% of them present only once. Specimen: PBMCs, mostly from graft donor cells, collected 360 days after TCRalphabeta/CD19-depleted stem cell transplant. The source is a male patient between 2 and 10 years old who had a stem cell transplant for acute myeloid leukemia, so the T cells may come from the graft donor. The CDR3 runs from the conserved cysteine through the conserved F or W. D genes are given only for firm matches. Clone size is shown for a subset of rows, as once, few, many or a class of expanded clone.

TRBJ2-1	TRBV20-1	TRBD2	NA	TGCAGTGCAGAGAGCGGGAGGGCCTCCCACAATGAGCAGTTCTTC	CSAESGRASHNEQFF
TRBJ2-2	TRBV3-1	TRBD1	many	TGTGCCAGCAGCCCCGTCCCGGGACAGTCCTCTACGAACACCGGGGAGCTGTTTTTT	CASSPVPGQSSTNTGELFF
TRBJ1-2	TRBV2	TRBD1	NA	TGTGCCAGCAGCGAAGTCGCCCCAGGGGGCGAGTACACCTTC	CASSEVAPGGEYTF
TRBJ2-7	TRBV28	NA	NA	TGTGCCAGCAGTCCTATGCCAGGGGCAATACCGTACGAGCAGTACTTC	CASSPMPGAIPYEQYF
TRBJ1-2	TRBV29-1	NA	few	TGCAGCGTTGTGGGAGGGGACGGCTATGGCTACACCTTC	CSVVGGDGYGYTF
TRBJ2-5	TRBV10-3	TRBD1	few	TGTGCCATCAGTGAGTCGCCGACAGGGGAGGACCAAGAGACCCAGTACTTC	CAISESPTGEDQETQYF
TRBJ2-1	TRBV10-3	NA	many	TGTGCCATCAGTGAGGGTAAGCGGCCCTACAATGAGCAGTTCTTC	CAISEGKRPYNEQFF
TRBJ1-1	TRBV29-1	NA	many	TGCAGCCCCCTTTGTAAGGACGGGAGGGGGTCGAACACTGAAGCTTTCTTT	CSPLCKDGRGSNTEAFF
TRBJ2-5	TRBV20-1	TRBD1	few	TGCAGTGTCCACAGGGGATCGGAGACCCAGTACTTC	CSVHRGSETQYF
TRBJ1-6	TRBV3-1	NA	NA	TGTGCCAGCAGCCAAGATCTCGGTGCCAGCCAGAATTCACCCCTCCACTTT	CASSQDLGASQNSPLHF
TRBJ2-1	TRBV20-1	NA	NA	TGCAGTGCTCAAGGGGAGAAGGACAATGAGCAGTTCTTC	CSAQGEKDNEQFF
TRBJ1-1	TRBV7-9	NA	few	TGTGCCAGCGGCCGTTTTTGGGGGGGGACTGAAGCTTTCTTT	CASGRFWGGTEAFF
TRBJ1-1	TRBV12-3/TRBV12-4	NA	many	TGTGCCAGCAGTTTTTATGGCGATAACACTGAAGCTTTCTTT	CASSFYGDNTEAFF
TRBJ2-1	TRBV11-3	TRBD2	NA	TGTGCCAGCAGCTTAGCTACTAGCGGGATCAATGAGCAGTTCTTC	CASSLATSGINEQFF
TRBJ1-2	TRBV12-3/TRBV12-4	NA	NA	TGTGCCAGCAGTTTCCGGGATAACTATGGCTACACCTTC	CASSFRDNYGYTF
TRBJ2-7	TRBV7-6	TRBD2	few	TGTGCCAGCAGCTTAGGACTAGCAAGCGACGAGCAGTACTTC	CASSLGLASDEQYF
TRBJ2-4	TRBV4-2	NA	few	TGTGCCAGCAGCCAAGATCGTGTAGCCAAAAACATTCAGTACTTC	CASSQDRVAKNIQYF
TRBJ2-2	TRBV20-1	TRBD2	NA	TGCAGTGCCCCGCTAGCGGGGGGCAACACCGGGGAGCTGTTTTTT	CSAPLAGGNTGELFF
TRBJ2-3	TRBV10-3	TRBD2	many	TGTGCCATCAGTCCCGCGAGGGCGGGAGATCCAGATACGCAGTATTTT	CAISPARAGDPDTQYF
TRBJ2-3	TRBV20-1	NA	NA	TGCAGTGCTAGAGATCTACGAGGCACAGATACGCAGTATTTT	CSARDLRGTDTQYF
TRBJ2-5	TRBV12-3/TRBV12-4	TRBD1	NA	TGTGCCAGCAGTCCCCGGACCGGGACAGGGGTTCAAGAGACCCAGTACTTC	CASSPRTGTGVQETQYF
TRBJ1-1	TRBV5-1	TRBD1	NA	TGCGCCAGCAGCCACGGGACAGGCCTTCCGAACACTGAAGCTTTCTTT	CASSHGTGLPNTEAFF
TRBJ1-2	TRBV29-1	NA	NA	TGCAGCACTGAAAGGGAGTTACATTATGGCTACACCTTC	CSTERELHYGYTF
TRBJ1-5	TRBV30	TRBD1	few	TGTGCCTGGAGTGTACAGGGGTTACAGCCCCAGCATTTT	CAWSVQGLQPQHF
TRBJ1-5	TRBV7-2	TRBD1	NA	TGTGCCAGCAGCCCGTTGGGGGCAGGGGGAAGCAATCAGCCCCAGCATTTT	CASSPLGAGGSNQPQHF
TRBJ2-7	TRBV20-1	NA	NA	TGCAGTGCCTTCCCCCCGACAGCGGTCTACGAGCAGTACTTC	CSAFPPTAVYEQYF
TRBJ1-2	TRBV4-3	NA	NA	TGCGCCAGTAAGTCCGACGATCGCTACACCTTC	CASKSDDRYTF
TRBJ2-1	TRBV5-1	TRBD2	few	TGCGCCAGCAAGGCGCTAGCGGGGGGCAGGAATGAGCAGTTCTTC	CASKALAGGRNEQFF
TRBJ1-1	TRBV5-1	NA	few	TGCGCCAGCAGCACTTTACAGGGCCGAGGCACTGAAGCTTTCTTT	CASSTLQGRGTEAFF